This T cell receptor (beta chain) derives from a study of cytomegalovirus exposure and HLA in healthy donors. Background on the study: HLA-typed donors contributed some 77 million unique TCRs, which were held in an early data release. Overall study results and limits: Data from an earlier analysis indicated that most TCR beta V segments were productive either about 90% or about 30% of the time. Rates of TCR association differed by HLA locus in a later analysis, with DRB1 highest and HLA-C lowest.

This clone appeared a few times. The antigen is unknown. The V end lost 3 bases, the J end lost 1 base, and 9 bases lay between the germline ends. CDR1 and CDR2 (germline): SGHVS, FQNEAQ. CDR3 size: 14 residues. Both 60 Vbeta primers and 13 Jbeta primers went into the PCR. Clones were read by immunoSEQ multiplex PCR, and TCRdb kept only the in-frame ones, dropping some. Of around 130,000 clones in the sample, about 8.6% are singletons; the top ten hold 5% to 6.5%. The chain recombines TRBV7-8 with TRBJ1-1, with TRBD1 as a possible D gene (5 bases). This TCR was sampled from a woman aged 40 to 50 in good health and CMV-seropositive. Sequences were obtained from PBMCs. CDR3 sequence reads: CASSFVRANTEAFF. CDR3 nucleotide sequence: TGTGCCAGCAGCTTTGTCAGGGCGAACACTGAAGCTTTCTTT.